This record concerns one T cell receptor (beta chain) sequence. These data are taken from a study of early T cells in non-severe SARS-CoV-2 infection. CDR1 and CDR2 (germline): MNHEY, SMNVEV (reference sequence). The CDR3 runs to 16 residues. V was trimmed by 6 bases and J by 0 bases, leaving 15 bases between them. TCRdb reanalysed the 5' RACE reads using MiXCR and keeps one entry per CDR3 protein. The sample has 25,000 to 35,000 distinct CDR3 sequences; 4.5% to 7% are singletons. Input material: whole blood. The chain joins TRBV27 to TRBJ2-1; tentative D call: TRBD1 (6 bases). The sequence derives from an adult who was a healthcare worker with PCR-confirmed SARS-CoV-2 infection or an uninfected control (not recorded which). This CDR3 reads CASSLRGDLSYNEQFF. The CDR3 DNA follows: TGTGCCAGCAGCCTCAGGGGCGATCTCTCCTACAATGAGCAGTTCTTC.